This T cell receptor (beta chain) is drawn from a study of blood T cell repertoires in COVID-19. Study-level information: Donors in the United States, Italy and Spain gave samples during acute or convalescent COVID-19.

Original handling: For nucleated cells, counts were estimated from reference gene primer amplification. The table came from immunoSEQ multiplex PCR; TCRdb's copy has only in-frame clones and leaves some out. V and J calls and clone size are given by that table; D and trimming were obtained from the DNA. The sample lists around 120,000 clones, 75% to 90% seen once, with 6.5% to 8.5% in the top ten. Trimming at V came to 9 bases and at J to 6 bases, leaving 11 bases not matched to a gene. The CDR3 contains 15 residues. Germline CDR1 is MGHDK and CDR2 is SYGVNS. This clone was observed a handful of times.

V gene TRBV25-1 combines with J gene TRBJ2-1, with 10 bases aligning to TRBD1. The sequence came from a human donor in a cohort sampled during active COVID-19. Specimen: peripheral blood. The CDR3 sequence is CASRNSGQGPNEQFF. CDR3 DNA sequence: TGTGCCAGTCGCAACTCGGGACAGGGGCCCAATGAGCAGTTCTTC.